The clone carrying this TCR beta chain has at least ten counts. Its antigen is not known. This entry comes from a study of T cells after yellow fever vaccination. Study context: Fractions low in cell number were prepared with SMART-Seq v4 Ultra Low Input. Study-level points and caveats: In post-booster samples, most primary-vaccination clones reappeared (about 95% CD4, 75% to 90% CD8).

Production of TCR cDNA was by 5'RACE template switching, which also added a universal primer site and UMIs. In TCRdb, the 5' RACE reads were re-called with MiXCR into one record per CDR3 protein. The sample contains some 320,000 distinct CDR3 sequences, about 4.5% of which appear only once. The ends lost 7 bases at V and 5 bases at J; junction bases unmatched: 6. The CDR3 loop spans 13 amino acids. The receptor was derived from a man aged 18 to 30 who received the YFV17D yellow fever vaccine. The sequencing here drew on PBMCs, taken 15 days after the yellow fever booster vaccination. The chain joins TRBV12-3 or TRBV12-4 to TRBJ2-5, with TRBD2 matching over 8 bases. The CDR3 loop is CASILGRGETQYF. CDR3 nucleotide sequence: TGTGCCAGCATCCTCGGGAGGGGGGAGACCCAGTACTTC.